This T cell receptor (beta chain) was sequenced for a study of Ad26.COV2.S vaccination and SARS-CoV-2 variants. J was trimmed by 5 bases and V by 3 bases; bases with no gene match: 9. The CDR3 covers 15 residues. The germline gives CDR1 MDHEN, CDR2 SYDVKM. Libraries were prepared by immunoSEQ multiplex PCR; TCRdb keeps only in-frame clonotypes and omits some of them. The table shows approximately 480,000 clones, with approximately 90% occurring only once. The treatment: some 20 received Ad26.COV2.S at low or high dose, single or two shots; a few received placebo; per-sample allocation not given. Sampling occurred on day 63 after the first vaccine or placebo injection.

Sequenced here: peripheral blood, sampled in a trial of Ad26.COV2.S vaccine versus placebo. The receptor was derived from a person aged 18-65 years who received the Ad26.COV2.S COVID-19 vaccine or a placebo. V gene TRBV28 combines with J gene TRBJ2-7; TRBD2 agrees at 8 bases. CDR3 loop: CASSFGPGGNDEQYF. The CDR3 coding sequence is TGTGCCAGCAGTTTCGGGCCGGGGGGGAATGACGAGCAGTACTTC.